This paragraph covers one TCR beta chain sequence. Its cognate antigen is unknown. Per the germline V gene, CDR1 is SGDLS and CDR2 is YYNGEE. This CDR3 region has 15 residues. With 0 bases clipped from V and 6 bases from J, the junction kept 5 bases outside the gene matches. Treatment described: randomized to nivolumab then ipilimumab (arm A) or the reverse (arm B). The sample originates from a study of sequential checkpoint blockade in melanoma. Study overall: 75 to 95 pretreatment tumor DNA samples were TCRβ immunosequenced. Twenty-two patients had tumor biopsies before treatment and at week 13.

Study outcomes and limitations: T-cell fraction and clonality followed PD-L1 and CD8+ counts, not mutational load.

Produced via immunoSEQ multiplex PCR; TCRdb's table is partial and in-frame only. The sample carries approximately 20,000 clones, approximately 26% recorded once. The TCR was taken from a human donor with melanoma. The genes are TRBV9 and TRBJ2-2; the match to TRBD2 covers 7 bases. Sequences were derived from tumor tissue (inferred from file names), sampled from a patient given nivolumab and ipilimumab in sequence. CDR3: CASSVGAGAAGELFF. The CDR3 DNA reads TGTGCCAGCAGCGTAGGCGCGGGAGCGGCCGGGGAGCTGTTTTTT. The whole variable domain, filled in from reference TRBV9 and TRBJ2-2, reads DSGVTQTPKHLITATGQRVTLRCSPRSGDLSVYWYQQSLDQGLQFLIQYYNGEERAKGNILERFSAQQFPDLHSELNLSSLELGDSALYFCASSVGAGAAGELFFGEGSRLTVL.